The clone carrying this TCR beta chain was recorded a few times. Its antigen is undetermined. V was pared by 7 bases and J by 2 bases, with 8 bases of the junction left unmatched. Germline V CDR1 and CDR2: MDHEN, SYDVKM. The CDR3 runs to 14 residues. The data stem from a study of blood T cells in healthy people across ages. A J-beta primer mix and a sample-barcoded 5' primer were used in a second PCR of roughly 6 to 12 cycles. The template-switch adaptor, which had 12 random nucleotides, put a tag on each cDNA molecule. TCRdb re-called the 5' RACE reads with MiXCR, one entry per CDR3 protein. The sample lists 550,000 to 650,000 distinct CDR3 sequences; around a quarter were seen once. General observations from the study: Greater diversity and more naive CD4+ cells were seen in long-lived donors than in aged donors.

The same data also went into a second study, on T cells of mothers and their children. As reported in that work: Second-PCR primer M1S introduced sample barcodes and 2-4 random nucleotides. Each child contributed around 3 million TCR beta CDR3 reads, while each mother contributed over 8.5 million.

This TCR was sampled from a boy between 2 and 15 years old in good health. The rearrangement joins TRBV28 to TRBJ2-7, with 7 bases identical to TRBD1. The sample comprised blood. In DNA, the CDR3 is TGTGCCAGCACCAAGAGACAGGGTACCTACGAGCAGTACTTC. Its protein is CASTKRQGTYEQYF.